This T cell receptor beta chain was captured in a study of shared clonotypes between healthy human individuals. Study-wide background: CD4 naive and CD4 memory each took three plates per donor, while CD8 naive took two and CD8 memory one. Findings and limits, study-wide: Only blood was sampled; tissue repertoires likely differ.

The CDR3 length is 15 residues. V lost 4 bases to trimming and J lost 6 bases; unmatched junction nucleotides: 9. CDR1 and CDR2 (germline): SGHNT, YYREEE (reference sequence). Remarks on this clone: Its antigen is currently unknown.

The assay ran at deep level. Clones were read by immunoSEQ multiplex PCR, and TCRdb kept only the in-frame ones, dropping some. The table has 1.4 million or so clones, approximately 98.5% seen once. This clonotype was sampled from a man aged 25 to 40 in good health. The chain employs TRBV5-4 and TRBJ2-2, with 7 bases fitting TRBD2. Sequencing used naive CD4+ T cells sorted from blood. The subset was: CD45RA+ positively selected. DNA for the CDR3: TGTGCCAGCAGCAGCGGGACCGCGAGGGCCGGGGAGCTGTTTTTT. Protein product: CASSSGTARAGELFF.